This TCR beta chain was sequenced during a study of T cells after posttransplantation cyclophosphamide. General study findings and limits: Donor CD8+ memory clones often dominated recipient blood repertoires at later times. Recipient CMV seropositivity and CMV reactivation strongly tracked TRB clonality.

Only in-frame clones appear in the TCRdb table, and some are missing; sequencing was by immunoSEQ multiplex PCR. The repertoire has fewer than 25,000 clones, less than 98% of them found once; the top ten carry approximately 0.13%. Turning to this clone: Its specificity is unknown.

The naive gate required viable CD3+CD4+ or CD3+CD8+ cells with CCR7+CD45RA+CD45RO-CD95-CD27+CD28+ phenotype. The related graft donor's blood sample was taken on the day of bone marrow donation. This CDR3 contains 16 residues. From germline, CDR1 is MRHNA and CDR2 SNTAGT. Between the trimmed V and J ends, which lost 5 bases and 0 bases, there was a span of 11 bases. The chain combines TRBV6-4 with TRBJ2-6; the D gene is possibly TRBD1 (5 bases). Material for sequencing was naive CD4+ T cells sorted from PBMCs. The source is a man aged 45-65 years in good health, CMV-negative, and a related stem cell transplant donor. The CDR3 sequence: CASSPVDSSGANVLTF. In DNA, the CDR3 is TGTGCCAGCAGTCCCGTAGACAGCTCTGGGGCCAACGTCCTGACTTTC.